This TCR beta chain emerged from a study of blood T cell repertoires in COVID-19. In the source study's methods: Estimation of nucleated cell counts was performed using reference gene primer amplification. The table came from immunoSEQ multiplex PCR; TCRdb's copy has only in-frame clones and leaves some out. The V and J calls and clone size were taken over from that table, and D and trimming were inferred from the DNA. This sample has 250,000 to 350,000 clones, with 90% found just once. The study recruited people aged about 18 to 89 years across 24 US areas. Participant-given clinical history determined each cohort assignment. This CDR3 has 15 residues. Per the germline V gene, CDR1 is ENHRY and CDR2 is SYGVKD. V dropped 1 base and J dropped 3 bases, with 12 bases sitting between them.

Sequenced sample: PBMCs or T cells enriched from blood (not recorded which). The chain links TRBV10-3 to TRBJ2-5, with D perhaps TRBD1 (6 bases). This receptor was obtained from a woman aged 25 to 45 who had recovered from COVID-19. The CDR3 is CAISELEAGEETQYF. The CDR3 nucleotides are TGTGCCATCAGTGAGTTAGAGGCAGGGGAAGAGACCCAGTACTTC.